This T cell receptor (beta chain) was recorded in a study of early T cells in non-severe SARS-CoV-2 infection. Background on the study: Sequencing used unsorted whole-blood bulk RNA, so chains lack pairing.

TCRdb reanalysed the 5' RACE reads using MiXCR and keeps one entry per CDR3 protein. The table lists around 26,000 distinct CDR3 sequences, approximately 5.1% of them singletons. This clonotype was observed at least ten times. As yet, its antigen is unknown. Notes on the study in general: Comparison of clonotypes with VDJdb favored anti-spike CD8 responses while missing private and CD4 specificities.

The CDR3 spans 18 residues. Germline CDR1 LGHNA, CDR2 YSLEER. The ends lost 3 bases at V and 6 bases at J; junction bases unmatched: 18. Material for sequencing was whole blood. The receptor's source is an adult who was a healthcare worker with PCR-confirmed SARS-CoV-2 infection or an uninfected control (not recorded which). The J gene is TRBJ1-2, the V gene TRBV4-3; TRBD1 matches 8 bases. The CDR3 region has the DNA TGCGCCAGCAGCCATGTGCGGGGACAGGAAAGGGTCGAAGATGGCTACACCTTC. Its protein product is CASSHVRGQERVEDGYTF.